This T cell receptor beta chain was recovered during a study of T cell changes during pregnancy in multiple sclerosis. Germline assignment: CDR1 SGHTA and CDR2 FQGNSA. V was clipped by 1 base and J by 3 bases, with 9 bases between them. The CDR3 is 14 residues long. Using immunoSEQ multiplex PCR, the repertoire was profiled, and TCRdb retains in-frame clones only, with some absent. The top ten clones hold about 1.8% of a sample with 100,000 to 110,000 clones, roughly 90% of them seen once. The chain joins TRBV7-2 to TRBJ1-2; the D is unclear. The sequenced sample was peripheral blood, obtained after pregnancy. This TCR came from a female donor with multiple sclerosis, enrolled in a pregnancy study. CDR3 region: CASSLGGSHYGYTF. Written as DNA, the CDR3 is TGTGCCAGCAGCTTAGGCGGCAGCCACTATGGCTACACCTTC.